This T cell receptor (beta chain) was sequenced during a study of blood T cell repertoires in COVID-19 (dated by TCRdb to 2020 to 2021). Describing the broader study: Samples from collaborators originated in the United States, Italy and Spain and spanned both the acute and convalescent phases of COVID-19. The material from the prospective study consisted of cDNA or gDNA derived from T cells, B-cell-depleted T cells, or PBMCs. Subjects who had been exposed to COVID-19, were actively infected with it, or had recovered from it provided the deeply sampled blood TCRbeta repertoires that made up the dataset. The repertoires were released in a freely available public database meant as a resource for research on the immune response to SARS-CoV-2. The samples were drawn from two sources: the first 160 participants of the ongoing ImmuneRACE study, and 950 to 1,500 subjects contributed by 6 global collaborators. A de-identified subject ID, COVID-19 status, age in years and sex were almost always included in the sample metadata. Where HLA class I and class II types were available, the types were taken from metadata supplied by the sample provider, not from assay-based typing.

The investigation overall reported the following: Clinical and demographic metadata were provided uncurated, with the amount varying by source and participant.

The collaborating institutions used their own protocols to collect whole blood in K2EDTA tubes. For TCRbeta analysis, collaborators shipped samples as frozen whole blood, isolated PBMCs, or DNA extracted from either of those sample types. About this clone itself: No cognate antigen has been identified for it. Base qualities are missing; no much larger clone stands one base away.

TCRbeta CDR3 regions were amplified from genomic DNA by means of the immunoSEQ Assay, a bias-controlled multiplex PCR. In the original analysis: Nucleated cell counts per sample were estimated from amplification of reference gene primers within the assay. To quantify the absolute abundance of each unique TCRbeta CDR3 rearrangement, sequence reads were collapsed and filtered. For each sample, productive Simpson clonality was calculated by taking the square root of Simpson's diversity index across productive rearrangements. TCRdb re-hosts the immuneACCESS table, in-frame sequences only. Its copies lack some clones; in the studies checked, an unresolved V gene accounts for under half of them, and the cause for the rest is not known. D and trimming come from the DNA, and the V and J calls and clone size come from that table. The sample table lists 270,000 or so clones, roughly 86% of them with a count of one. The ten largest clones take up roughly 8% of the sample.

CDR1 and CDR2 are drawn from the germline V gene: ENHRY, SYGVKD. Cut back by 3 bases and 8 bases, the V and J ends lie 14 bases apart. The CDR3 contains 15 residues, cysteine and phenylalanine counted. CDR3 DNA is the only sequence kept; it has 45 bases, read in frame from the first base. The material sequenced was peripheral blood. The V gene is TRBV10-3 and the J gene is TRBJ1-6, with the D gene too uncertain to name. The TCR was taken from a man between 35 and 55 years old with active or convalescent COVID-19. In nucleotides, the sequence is TGTGCCATCAGTGATTCCCCTAGGGAGGATTCACCCCTCCACTTT. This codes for CAISDSPREDSPLHF.